This T cell receptor (beta chain) was observed in a study of blood T cell repertoires in COVID-19. Study overall: Samples taken during acute and convalescent COVID-19 were collected in the United States, Italy and Spain.

In regard to this clone: This same CDR3 is encoded by further DNA sequences in the sample.

In the original analysis: Estimated nucleated cell counts came from reference gene primer amplification. Only in-frame clones appear in the TCRdb table, and some are missing; sequencing was by immunoSEQ multiplex PCR. V and J calls and clone size are copied from that table; D and trimming were computed from the DNA. The table includes fewer than 350,000 clones, around 91% detected once. Enrolled through a virtual design, the participants were between about 18 and 100 years of age and came from fewer than 30 US areas. Assignment of participants to cohorts was predicated upon participant-reported clinical history. Germline assignment: CDR1 MDHEN and CDR2 SYDVKM. The CDR3 has 16 residues. Trimming took 0 bases from V and 1 from J; bases not matched to a gene: 0.

The source is a young woman with acute COVID-19. The gene calls are TRBV28 and TRBJ2-2; 9 bases match TRBD1. Sequenced material: PBMCs or T cells enriched from blood (not recorded which). CDR3 loop: CASSLWGQGNTGELFF. The CDR3 region has the DNA TGTGCCAGCAGTTTATGGGGACAGGGGAACACCGGGGAGCTGTTTTTT.